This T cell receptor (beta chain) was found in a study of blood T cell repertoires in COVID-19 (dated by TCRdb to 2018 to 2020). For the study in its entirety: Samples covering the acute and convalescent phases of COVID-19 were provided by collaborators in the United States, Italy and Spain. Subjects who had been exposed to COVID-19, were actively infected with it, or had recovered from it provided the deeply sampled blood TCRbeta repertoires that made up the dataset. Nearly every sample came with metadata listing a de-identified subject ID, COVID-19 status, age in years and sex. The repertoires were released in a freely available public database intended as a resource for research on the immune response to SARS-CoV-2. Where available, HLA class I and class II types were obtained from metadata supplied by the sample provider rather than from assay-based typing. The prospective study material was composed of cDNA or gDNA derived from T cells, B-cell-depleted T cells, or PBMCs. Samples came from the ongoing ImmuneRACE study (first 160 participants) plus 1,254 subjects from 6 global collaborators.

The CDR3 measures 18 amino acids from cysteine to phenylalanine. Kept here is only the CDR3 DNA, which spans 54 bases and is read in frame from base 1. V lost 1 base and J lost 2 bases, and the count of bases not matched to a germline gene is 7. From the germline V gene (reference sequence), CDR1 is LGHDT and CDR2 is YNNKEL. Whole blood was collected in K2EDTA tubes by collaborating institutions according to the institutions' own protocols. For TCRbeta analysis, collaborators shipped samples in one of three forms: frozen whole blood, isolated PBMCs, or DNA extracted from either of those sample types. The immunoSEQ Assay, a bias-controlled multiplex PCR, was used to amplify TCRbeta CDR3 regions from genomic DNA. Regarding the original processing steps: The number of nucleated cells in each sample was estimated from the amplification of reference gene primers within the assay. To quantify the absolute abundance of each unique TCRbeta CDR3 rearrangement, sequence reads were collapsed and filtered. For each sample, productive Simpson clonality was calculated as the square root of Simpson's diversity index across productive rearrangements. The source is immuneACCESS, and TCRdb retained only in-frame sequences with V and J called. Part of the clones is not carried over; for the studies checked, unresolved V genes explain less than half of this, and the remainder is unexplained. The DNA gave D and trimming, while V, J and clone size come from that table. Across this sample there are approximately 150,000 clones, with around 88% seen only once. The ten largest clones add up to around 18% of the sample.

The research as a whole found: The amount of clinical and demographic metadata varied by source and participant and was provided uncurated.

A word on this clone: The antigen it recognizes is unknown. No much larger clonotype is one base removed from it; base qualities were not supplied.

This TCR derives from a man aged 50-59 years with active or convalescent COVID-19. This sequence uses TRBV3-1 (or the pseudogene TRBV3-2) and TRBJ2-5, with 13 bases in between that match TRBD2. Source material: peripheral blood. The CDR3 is CASSQAGTSGIRQETQYF. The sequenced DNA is TGTGCCAGCAGCCAAGCCGGGACTAGCGGGATTCGGCAAGAGACCCAGTACTTC.